These T cell receptor beta chains were read from a single sample in a study of blood T cell repertoires in COVID-19. Repertoires were generated with immunoSEQ multiplex PCR, while TCRdb's copy carries only in-frame clones and drops some. The sample lists 200,000 or so clones, 80% to 90% occurring once. The specimen was peripheral blood. These receptors were taken from a human donor with active or convalescent COVID-19. The donor label of this sample is uncertain. Both conserved end residues are part of each CDR3. The D gene is left open where the match is weak. Size is omitted from some rows. Given values are once, few, many or a class for expanded clones.

J | D | V | size | DNA | CDR3
TRBJ1-2 | TRBD1 | TRBV2 | . | TGTGCCAGCAATAGCAGGGGGCCGAACTATGGCTACACCTTC | CASNSRGPNYGYTF
TRBJ2-2 | TRBD2 | TRBV28 | . | TGTGCCAGCAGCCGGGGGAGGGGCAGGGAGCTGTTTTTT | CASSRGRGRELFF
TRBJ2-1 | . | TRBV7-3 | . | TGTGCCAGCAGCTCGAGCCCAGGGACTGCTAAGCCGGGTGAGCAGTTCTTC | CASSSSPGTAKPGEQFF
TRBJ1-2 | . | TRBV13 | . | TGTGCCAGCAGCTTCCCCATGCGTGATGGCTACACCTTC | CASSFPMRDGYTF
TRBJ2-5 | TRBD1 | TRBV9 | . | TGTGCCAGCAGCGTAGGGACAGGGGGTATCCAAGAGACCCAGTACTTC | CASSVGTGGIQETQYF
TRBJ2-7 | TRBD2 | TRBV18 | . | TGTGCCAGCTCACCGTCACAGACTAGCGTGACTAGCTCCTACGAGCAGTACTTC | CASSPSQTSVTSSYEQYF
TRBJ2-3 | TRBD1 | TRBV9 | . | TGTGCCAGCAGCGGGACAGGCAGCACAGATACGCAGTATTTT | CASSGTGSTDTQYF
TRBJ1-2 | . | TRBV2 | . | TGTGCCAGCAGTGAACAGGGGCGGGATGGCTACACCTTC | CASSEQGRDGYTF
TRBJ1-2 | TRBD1 | TRBV6-1 | . | TGTGCCAGCAGTGAAGTACAGGGGGGGAACTATGGCTACACCTTC | CASSEVQGGNYGYTF
TRBJ2-1 | TRBD2 | TRBV24-1 | once | TGTGCCACCAGTGATTTCCCTAGCGGGAGCTCCTACAATGAGCAGTTCTTC | CATSDFPSGSSYNEQFF
TRBJ1-5 | . | TRBV5-1 | . | TGCGCCAGCAGCTCTATGGGGGGAAGCAATCAGCCCCAGCATTTT | CASSSMGGSNQPQHF
TRBJ2-7 | TRBD1 | TRBV5-6 | few | TGTGCCAGCAGCCCAAGGACAGGGTACTCCTACGAGCAGTACTTC | CASSPRTGYSYEQYF
TRBJ2-7 | . | TRBV18 | . | TGTGCCAGCTCACCGCCCCTTAGACAGGCCTACGAGCAGTACTTC | CASSPPLRQAYEQYF
TRBJ1-2 | . | TRBV24-1 | . | TGTGCCACCAGTGCCGAGGGATCGTATGGCTACACCTTC | CATSAEGSYGYTF
TRBJ1-2 | . | TRBV7-9 | . | TGTGCCAGCAGCTTAGACGGGTATGGCTACACCTTC | CASSLDGYGYTF
TRBJ1-1 | . | TRBV6-1 | . | TGTGCCAGCAGTGCACTGCAGGAGGGCACTGAAGCTTTCTTT | CASSALQEGTEAFF
TRBJ2-5 | TRBD1 | TRBV10-3 | . | TGTGCCATCAGGTCAGGGGGCCAAGAGACCCAGTACTTC | CAIRSGGQETQYF
TRBJ2-2 | . | TRBV5-1 | few | TGCGCCAGCAGTAGCGCACCCGGCACCGGGGAGCTGTTTTTT | CASSSAPGTGELFF
TRBJ1-5 | . | TRBV6-5 | . | TGTGCCAGCAGGCAAAGGGGCGGAATTCAGCCCCAGCATTTT | CASRQRGGIQPQHF
TRBJ2-2 | . | TRBV7-9 | . | TGTGCCAGCAGCAACACGAACACCGGGGAGCTGTTTTTT | CASSNTNTGELFF
TRBJ2-5 | . | TRBV3-1/TRBV3-2 | . | TGTGCCAGCAGCCAACTAGCGCAAGAGACCCAGTACTTC | CASSQLAQETQYF
TRBJ2-7 | TRBD2 | TRBV4-3 | . | TGCGCCAGCAGCCTTATAGCGGGGGGACATTACGAGCAGTACTTC | CASSLIAGGHYEQYF
TRBJ1-5 | TRBD1 | TRBV4-3 | . | TGCGCCAGCAGCCAGAGGGACAGGGGTCAGCCCCAGCATTTT | CASSQRDRGQPQHF
TRBJ1-2 | TRBD1 | TRBV29-1 | . | TGCAGCGTTACAACAGGGGCGGCCTATGGCTACACCTTC | CSVTTGAAYGYTF
TRBJ2-3 | TRBD2 | TRBV9 | . | TGTGCCAGCAGCACCCCCCCGGGGCGAGCGGGAGCCACAGATACGCAGTATTTT | CASSTPPGRAGATDTQYF
TRBJ2-7 | . | TRBV20-1 | . | TGCAGTGCTAGAGAACACTACGAGCAGTACTTC | CSAREHYEQYF
TRBJ1-2 | . | TRBV7-9 | . | TGTGCCAGCAGCTACGGCCGAACGGGTGGCTACACCTTC | CASSYGRTGGYTF
TRBJ2-7 | TRBD1 | TRBV24-1 | . | TGTGCCACCTCCCAGACAGGGCCCTACGAGCAGTACTTC | CATSQTGPYEQYF
TRBJ2-1 | . | TRBV11-2 | . | TGTGCCAGCAGCTTAGGCCTAGCGAGTACATATTACAATGAGCAGTTCTTC | CASSLGLASTYYNEQFF
TRBJ1-6 | . | TRBV4-3 | . | TGCGCCAGCAGCCAAATCGGGTCAGCGGACTCACCCCTCCACTTT | CASSQIGSADSPLHF
TRBJ2-1 | . | TRBV7-3 | . | TGTGCCAGCAGCTTAGGCGCGGGGACCCACAATGAGCAGTTCTTC | CASSLGAGTHNEQFF
TRBJ2-5 | . | TRBV6-5 | . | TGTGCCAGTCGTTCAGGGACTGAAGAGACCCAGTACTTC | CASRSGTEETQYF
TRBJ2-3 | . | TRBV3-1/TRBV3-2 | few | TGTGCCAGCAGCCTCAGGACAAACACAGATACGCAGTATTTT | CASSLRTNTDTQYF
TRBJ2-4 | TRBD2 | TRBV3-1/TRBV3-2 | . | TGTGCCAGCAGCCAGCAGGGAGGGAACATTCAGTACTTC | CASSQQGGNIQYF
TRBJ1-3 | . | TRBV3-1/TRBV3-2 | . | TGTGCCAGCCCAGCAGCAACAGGCTCTGGAAACACCATATATTTT | CASPAATGSGNTIYF
TRBJ1-3 | . | TRBV5-5 | . | TGTGCCAGCACCAAGAGTGGAGCGGGGGGAAACACCATATATTTT | CASTKSGAGGNTIYF
TRBJ1-2 | TRBD1 | TRBV24-1 | . | TGTGCCACCAGTGATCAGACAGGGGGTCCCTCAATGGCTGGCTACACCTTC | CATSDQTGGPSMAGYTF
TRBJ2-1 | TRBD1 | TRBV10-1 | few | TGCGCCAGCGGATCACAGGGGGGTTCCGTGAATGAGCAGTTCTTC | CASGSQGGSVNEQFF
TRBJ1-2 | . | TRBV4-1 | . | TGCGCCAGCAGCCAAGGAGCGGGATTAGAAACTAACTATGGCTACACCTTC | CASSQGAGLETNYGYTF
TRBJ2-3 | . | TRBV9 | . | TGTGCCAGCAGCCCGGATGGGAGGACCCGCCGCACAGATACGCAGTATTTT | CASSPDGRTRRTDTQYF
TRBJ2-6 | TRBD1 | TRBV7-2 | once | TGTGCCAGCAGCCCCGGACAGGGGTTATCTGGGGCCAACGTCCTGACTTTC | CASSPGQGLSGANVLTF
TRBJ2-7 | TRBD1 | TRBV7-2 | . | TGTGCCAGCAGCCGACAGGGGGCTTACGAGCAGTACTTC | CASSRQGAYEQYF
TRBJ2-5 | TRBD2 | TRBV7-2 | . | TGTGCCAGCAGCATTGGACTAGCGGGAGTCCAAGAGACCCAGTACTTC | CASSIGLAGVQETQYF
TRBJ2-7 | . | TRBV20-1 | . | TGCAGTGCTAGACTAGCCTACGAGCAGTACTTC | CSARLAYEQYF
TRBJ1-6 | . | TRBV2 | . | TGTGCCAGCAGCGGGCAACTAGTTAATTCACCCCTCCACTTT | CASSGQLVNSPLHF
TRBJ2-1 | TRBD2 | TRBV7-2 | many | TGTGCCAGCAGCTTAGTAGCGGGAGTTTTGGATGAGCAGTTCTTC | CASSLVAGVLDEQFF
TRBJ2-7 | . | TRBV27 | . | TGTGCCAGCAGCCTCGGGACTGGGGTTTACGAGCAGTACTTC | CASSLGTGVYEQYF
TRBJ1-5 | TRBD1 | TRBV24-1 | . | TGTGCCACCAGTGATACAAAAAACCGGGACAGGGTCAATCAGCCCCAGCATTTT | CATSDTKNRDRVNQPQHF
TRBJ2-2 | TRBD2 | TRBV7-8 | . | TGTGCCAGCAGCTTAGCGCGGGGGGGAACGAACACCGGGGAGCTGTTTTTT | CASSLARGGTNTGELFF
TRBJ2-5 | . | TRBV12-3/TRBV12-4 | . | TGTGCCAGCAGGCTCCCCGGAGAGACCCAGTACTTC | CASRLPGETQYF